The clone carrying this T cell receptor beta chain qualifies as medium-sized. Antigen unknown. This record comes from a study of neurological immune-mediated disorders. The study's findings and limits: No sharing of CDR3 amino acid sequences was observed among expanded clones across subjects, suggesting private repertoires in all groups.

This CDR3 contains 13 residues. The V segment lost 2 bases and the J segment 3 bases; nucleotides outside the gene matches: 3. The germline CDR1 and CDR2 sequences are DFQATT and SNEGSKA (reference sequence). TCRdb fed the 5' RACE reads into MiXCR, producing one record per CDR3 protein. The data contain approximately 9,400 distinct CDR3 sequences, under 25% of them singletons. This sequence joins TRBV20-1 and TRBJ1-2; 7 bases map to TRBD1. Sequenced: CD8+ T cells from blood. This TCR came from a woman between 40 and 50 years old with multiple sclerosis. The CDR3 DNA follows: TGCAGTGCTAGACTAGGACAGGACTATGGCTACACCTTC. The encoded protein is CSARLGQDYGYTF.